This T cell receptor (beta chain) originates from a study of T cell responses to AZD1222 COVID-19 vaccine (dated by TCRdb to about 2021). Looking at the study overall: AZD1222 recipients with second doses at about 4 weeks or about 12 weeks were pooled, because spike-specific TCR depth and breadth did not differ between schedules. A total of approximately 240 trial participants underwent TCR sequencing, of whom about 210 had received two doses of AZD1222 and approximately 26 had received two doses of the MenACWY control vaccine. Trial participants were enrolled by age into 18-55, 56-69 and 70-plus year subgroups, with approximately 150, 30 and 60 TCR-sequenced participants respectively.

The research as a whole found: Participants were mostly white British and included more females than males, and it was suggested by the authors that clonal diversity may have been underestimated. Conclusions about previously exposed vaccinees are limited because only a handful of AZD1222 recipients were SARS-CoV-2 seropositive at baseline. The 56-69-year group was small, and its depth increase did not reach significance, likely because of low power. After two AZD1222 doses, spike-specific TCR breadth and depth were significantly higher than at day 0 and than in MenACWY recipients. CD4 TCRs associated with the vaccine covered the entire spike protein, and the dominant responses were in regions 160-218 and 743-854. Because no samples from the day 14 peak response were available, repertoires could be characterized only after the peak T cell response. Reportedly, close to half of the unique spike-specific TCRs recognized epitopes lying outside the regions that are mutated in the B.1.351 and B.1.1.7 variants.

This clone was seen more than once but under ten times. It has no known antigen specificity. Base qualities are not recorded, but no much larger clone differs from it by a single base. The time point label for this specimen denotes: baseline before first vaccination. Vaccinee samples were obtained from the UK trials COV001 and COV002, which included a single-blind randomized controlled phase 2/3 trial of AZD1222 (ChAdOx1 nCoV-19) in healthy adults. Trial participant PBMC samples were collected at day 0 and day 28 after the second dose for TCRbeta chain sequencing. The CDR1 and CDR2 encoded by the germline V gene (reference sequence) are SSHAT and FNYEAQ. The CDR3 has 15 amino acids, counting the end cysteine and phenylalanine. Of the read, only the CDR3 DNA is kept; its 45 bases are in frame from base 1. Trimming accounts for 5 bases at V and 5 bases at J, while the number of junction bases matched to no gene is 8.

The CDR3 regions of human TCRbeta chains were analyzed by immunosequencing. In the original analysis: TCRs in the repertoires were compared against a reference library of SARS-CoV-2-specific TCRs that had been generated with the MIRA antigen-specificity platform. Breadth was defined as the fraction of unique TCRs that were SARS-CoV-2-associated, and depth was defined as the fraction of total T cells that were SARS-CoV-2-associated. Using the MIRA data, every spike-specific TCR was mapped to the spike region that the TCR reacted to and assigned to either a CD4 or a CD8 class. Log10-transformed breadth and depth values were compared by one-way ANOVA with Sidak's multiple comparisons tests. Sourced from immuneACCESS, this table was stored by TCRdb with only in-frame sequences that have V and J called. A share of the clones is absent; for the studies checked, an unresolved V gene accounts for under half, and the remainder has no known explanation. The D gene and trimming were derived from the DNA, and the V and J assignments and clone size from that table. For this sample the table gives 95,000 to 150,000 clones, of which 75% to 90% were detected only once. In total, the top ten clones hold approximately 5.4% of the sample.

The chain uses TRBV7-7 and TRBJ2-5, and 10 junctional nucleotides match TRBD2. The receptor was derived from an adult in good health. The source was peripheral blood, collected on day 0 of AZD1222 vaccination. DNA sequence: TGTGCCAGCAGCCGCGGGGAAGCGGGAGGGGAGACCCAGTACTTC. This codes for CASSRGEAGGETQYF. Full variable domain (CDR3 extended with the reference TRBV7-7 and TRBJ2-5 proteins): GAGVSQSPRYKVTKRGQDVTLRCDPISSHATLYWYQQALGQGPEFLTYFNYEAQPDKSGLPSDRFSAERPEGSISTLTIQRTEQRDSAMYRCASSRGEAGGETQYFGPGTRLLVL.